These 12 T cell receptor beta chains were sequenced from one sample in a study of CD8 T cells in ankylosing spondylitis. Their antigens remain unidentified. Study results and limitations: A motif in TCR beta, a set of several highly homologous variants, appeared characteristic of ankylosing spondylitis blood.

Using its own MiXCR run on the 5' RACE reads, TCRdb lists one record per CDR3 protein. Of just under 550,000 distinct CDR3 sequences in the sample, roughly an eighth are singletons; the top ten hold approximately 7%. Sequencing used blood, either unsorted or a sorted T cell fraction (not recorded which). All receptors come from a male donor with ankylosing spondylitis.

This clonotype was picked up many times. As DNA, the CDR3 is TGTGCCAGCAGTCCCACTGGCAGGGCAGAGACCCAGTACTTC. Its translation is CASSPTGRAETQYF. The chain has TRBV12-3 or TRBV12-4 and TRBJ2-5, with D possibly TRBD1 on 5 matching bases. V was trimmed by 5 bases and J by 4 bases, leaving 14 bases between them. CDR3 length: 14 amino acids.

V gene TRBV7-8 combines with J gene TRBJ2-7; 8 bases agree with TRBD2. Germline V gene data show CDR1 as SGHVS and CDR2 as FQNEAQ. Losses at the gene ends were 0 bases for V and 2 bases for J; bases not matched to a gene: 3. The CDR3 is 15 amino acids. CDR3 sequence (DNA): TGTGCCAGCAGCTTAGCGCGGGGGGCTACCTACGAGCAGTACTTC. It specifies CASSLARGATYEQYF.

The CDR3 region has the DNA TGCGCCAGCAGCTGGACAGGGGACAGTACTAATGAAAAACTGTTTTTT. It translates to CASSWTGDSTNEKLFF. The chain uses TRBV5-1 and TRBJ1-4; 9 bases align to TRBD1. V dropped 3 bases and J dropped 2; count of bases not matched to a gene: 5. CDR1 and CDR2 (germline): SGHRS, YFSETQ. The CDR3 loop spans 16 amino acids. Variable domain in full (rest from reference TRBV5-1 and TRBJ1-4): KAGVTQTPRYLIKTRGQQVTLSCSPISGHRSVSWYQQTPGQGLQFLFEYFSETQRNKGNFPGRFSGRQFSNSRSEMNVSTLELGDSALYLCASSWTGDSTNEKLFFGSGTQLSVL.

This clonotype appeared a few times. The CDR3 nucleotides are TGTGCCAGCAGCCAAGATTATCTAGGCTCGGGTGAGCAGTTCTTC. Its protein is CASSQDYLGSGEQFF. The V and J genes are TRBV4-2 and TRBJ2-1; D not resolved. The V gene's germline CDR1 is LGHNA and CDR2 YNFKEQ. This CDR3 is 15 amino acids long. V was shortened by 0 bases and J by 9 bases, with 15 bases between the two germline ends.

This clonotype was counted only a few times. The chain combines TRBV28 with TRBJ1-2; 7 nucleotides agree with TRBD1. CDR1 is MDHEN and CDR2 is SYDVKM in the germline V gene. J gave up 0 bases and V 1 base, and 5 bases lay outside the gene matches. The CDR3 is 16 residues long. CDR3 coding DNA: TGTGCCAGCAGTTTATCTGGGACAGCAACTAACTATGGCTACACCTTC. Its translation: CASSLSGTATNYGYTF.

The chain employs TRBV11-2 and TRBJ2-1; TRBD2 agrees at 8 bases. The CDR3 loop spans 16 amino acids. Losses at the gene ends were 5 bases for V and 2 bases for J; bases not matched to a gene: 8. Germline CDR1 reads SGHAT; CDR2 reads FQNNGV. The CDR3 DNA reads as TGTGCCAGCAGCACCCTTCTAGCGGGCGCCTACAATGAGCAGTTCTTC. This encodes CASSTLLAGAYNEQFF.

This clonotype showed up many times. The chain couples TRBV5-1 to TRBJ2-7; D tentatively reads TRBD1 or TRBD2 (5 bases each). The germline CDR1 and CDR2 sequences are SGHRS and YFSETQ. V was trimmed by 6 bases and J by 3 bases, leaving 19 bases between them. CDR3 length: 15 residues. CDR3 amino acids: CASNLMGEKGYEQYF. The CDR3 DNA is TGCGCCAGCAACCTCATGGGGGAGAAGGGCTACGAGCAGTACTTC. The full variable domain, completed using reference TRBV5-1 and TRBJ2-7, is KAGVTQTPRYLIKTRGQQVTLSCSPISGHRSVSWYQQTPGQGLQFLFEYFSETQRNKGNFPGRFSGRQFSNSRSEMNVSTLELGDSALYLCASNLMGEKGYEQYFGPGTRLTVT.

The DNA for the CDR3 is TGTGCCAGCAGCCCCCGGGACCGTTGGCCCGGGGGCTCCTACAATGAGCAGTTCTTC. Residues: CASSPRDRWPGGSYNEQFF. The chain links TRBV4-2 to TRBJ2-1, with D possibly matching TRBD2 (6 bases). The germline CDR1 and CDR2 sequences are LGHNA and YNFKEQ. This CDR3 region has 19 residues. Trimming took off 4 bases at V and 0 bases at J, with 22 bases between the two ends.

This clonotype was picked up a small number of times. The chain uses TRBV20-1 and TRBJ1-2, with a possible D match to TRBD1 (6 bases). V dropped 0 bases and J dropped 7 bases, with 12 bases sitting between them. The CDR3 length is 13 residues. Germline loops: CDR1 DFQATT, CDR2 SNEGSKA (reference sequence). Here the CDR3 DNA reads TGCAGTGCTAGAGATCAGGGGATTACTGGCTACACCTTC. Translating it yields CSARDQGITGYTF.

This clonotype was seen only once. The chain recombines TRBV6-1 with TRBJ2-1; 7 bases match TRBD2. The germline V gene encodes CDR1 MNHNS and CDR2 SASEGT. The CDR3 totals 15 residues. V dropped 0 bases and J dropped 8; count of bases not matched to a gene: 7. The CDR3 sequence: CASSEAVGGSDEQFF. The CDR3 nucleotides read TGTGCCAGCAGTGAAGCCGTGGGGGGGTCTGATGAGCAGTTCTTC.

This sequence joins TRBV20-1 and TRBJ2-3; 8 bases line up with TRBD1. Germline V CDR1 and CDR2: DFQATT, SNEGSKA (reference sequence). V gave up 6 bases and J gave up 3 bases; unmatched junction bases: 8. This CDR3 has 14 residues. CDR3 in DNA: TGCAGTGCCTTAATCGACAGGGGTACAGATACGCAGTATTTT. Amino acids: CSALIDRGTDTQYF.

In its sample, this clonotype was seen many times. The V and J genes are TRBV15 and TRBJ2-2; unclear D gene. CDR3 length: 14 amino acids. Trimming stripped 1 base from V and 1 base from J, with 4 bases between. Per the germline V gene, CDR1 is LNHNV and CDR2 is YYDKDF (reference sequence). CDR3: CATSRGGNTGELFF. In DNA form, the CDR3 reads TGTGCCACCAGCAGAGGTGGGAACACCGGGGAGCTGTTTTTT. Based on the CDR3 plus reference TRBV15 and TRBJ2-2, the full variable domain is DAMVIQNPRYQVTQFGKPVTLSCSQTLNHNVMYWYQQKSSQAPKLLFHYYDKDFNNEADTPDNFQSRRPNTSFCFLDIRSPGLGDTAMYLCATSRGGNTGELFFGEGSRLTVL.